This T cell receptor beta chain is from a study of Tregs in tolerant kidney transplant recipients. For the study at large: CD4+CD25+CD127- cells came from approximately 3-day belatacept mixed lymphocyte reactions, some with roughly five-day graft donor restimulation.

This clone was observed once. Its antigen remains unidentified. Germline lookup yields CDR1 MGHDK and CDR2 SYGVNS. Trimming stripped 4 bases from V and 0 bases from J, with 13 bases between. The CDR3 consists of 15 residues. Study-wide findings and caveats: No direct test of biological reproducibility was done here.

Sequencing was performed with immunoSEQ multiplex PCR; in TCRdb, only in-frame clones are kept and a portion is missing. The repertoire consists of under 45,000 clones, with less than 97% occurring once and the leading ten covering around 0.4%. Sequenced input: Tregs from blood cultured with allogeneic cells. This sequence was found in a human donor in good health. The V call is TRBV25-1, the J call TRBJ2-7; possibly TRBD2 for D (5 bases). This CDR3 reads CASSGGRRSSYEQYF. The DNA for the CDR3 is TGTGCCAGCAGTGGCGGACGGAGGAGCTCCTACGAGCAGTACTTC.